These T cell receptor beta chains were read from a single sample in a study of blood T cell repertoires in COVID-19. Only in-frame clones appear in the TCRdb table, and some are missing; sequencing was by immunoSEQ multiplex PCR. The sample has over 250,000 clones, 70% to 90% seen once. The sequenced sample consisted of peripheral blood. The receptors here all came from a woman aged 55-69 years with acute or convalescent COVID-19. The CDR3 runs from the conserved cysteine through the conserved F or W.

TRBJ2-2 | TRBV11-1 | CASSPGQGNGELFF
TRBJ1-5 | TRBV28 | CASSLAGGGNQPQHF
TRBJ2-7 | TRBV18 | CASSSEGSRYEQYF
TRBJ2-2 | TRBV4-1 | CASSQVDETANFLLGELFF
TRBJ2-1 | TRBV27 | CASNGLADNEQFF
TRBJ2-2 | TRBV5-6 | CASSLEVTGESTGELFF
TRBJ1-1 | TRBV2 | CASSVEGLNTEAFF
TRBJ2-1 | TRBV7-3 | CASSMRQGESNEQFF
TRBJ2-7 | TRBV18 | CASSPKLSPQDEVLEQYF
TRBJ1-2 | TRBV5-4 | CASSWTGLSNGYTF
TRBJ1-1 | TRBV21-1 | CASSKGPRNPMNTEAFF
TRBJ1-1 | TRBV19 | CASSTGAGASTEAFF
TRBJ1-5 | TRBV7-2 | CASSLEGGVGQPQHF